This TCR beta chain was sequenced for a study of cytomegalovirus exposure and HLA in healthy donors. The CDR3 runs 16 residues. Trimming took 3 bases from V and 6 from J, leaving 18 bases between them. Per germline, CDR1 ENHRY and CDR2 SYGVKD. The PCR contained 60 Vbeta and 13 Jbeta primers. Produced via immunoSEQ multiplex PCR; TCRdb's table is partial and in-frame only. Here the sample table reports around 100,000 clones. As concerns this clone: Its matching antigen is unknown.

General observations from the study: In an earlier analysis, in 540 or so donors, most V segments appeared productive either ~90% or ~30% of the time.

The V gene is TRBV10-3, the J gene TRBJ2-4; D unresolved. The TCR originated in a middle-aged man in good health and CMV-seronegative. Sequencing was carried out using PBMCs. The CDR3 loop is CAISDPTLDKLNIQYF. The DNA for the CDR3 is TGTGCCATCAGTGATCCCACCCTCGACAAGTTAAACATTCAGTACTTC.